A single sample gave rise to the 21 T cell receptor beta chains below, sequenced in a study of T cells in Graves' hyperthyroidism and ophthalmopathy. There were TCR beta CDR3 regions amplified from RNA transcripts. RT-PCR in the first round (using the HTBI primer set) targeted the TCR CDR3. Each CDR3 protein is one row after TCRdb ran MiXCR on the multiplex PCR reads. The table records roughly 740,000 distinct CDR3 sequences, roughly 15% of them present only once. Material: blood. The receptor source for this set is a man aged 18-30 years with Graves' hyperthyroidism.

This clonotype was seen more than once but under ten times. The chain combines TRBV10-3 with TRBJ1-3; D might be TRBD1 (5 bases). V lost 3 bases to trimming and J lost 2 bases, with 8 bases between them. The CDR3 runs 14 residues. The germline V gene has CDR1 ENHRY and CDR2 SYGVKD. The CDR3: CAISDIGAGNTIYF. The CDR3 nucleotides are TGTGCCATCAGTGATATAGGGGCTGGAAACACCATATATTTT.

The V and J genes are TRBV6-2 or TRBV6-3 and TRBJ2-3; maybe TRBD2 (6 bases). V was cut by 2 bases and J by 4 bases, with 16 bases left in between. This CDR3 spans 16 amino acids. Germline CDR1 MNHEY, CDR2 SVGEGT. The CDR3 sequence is CASSYPPGAGADTQYF. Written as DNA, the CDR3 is TGTGCCAGCAGTTACCCCCCGGGAGCCGGCGCAGATACGCAGTATTTT.

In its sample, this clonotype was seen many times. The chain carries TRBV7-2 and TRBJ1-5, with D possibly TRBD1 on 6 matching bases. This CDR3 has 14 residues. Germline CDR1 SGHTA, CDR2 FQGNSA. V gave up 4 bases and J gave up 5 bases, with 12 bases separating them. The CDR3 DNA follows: TGTGCCAGCAGCTCCGACAGGAATTATCAGCCCCAGCATTTT. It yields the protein CASSSDRNYQPQHF.

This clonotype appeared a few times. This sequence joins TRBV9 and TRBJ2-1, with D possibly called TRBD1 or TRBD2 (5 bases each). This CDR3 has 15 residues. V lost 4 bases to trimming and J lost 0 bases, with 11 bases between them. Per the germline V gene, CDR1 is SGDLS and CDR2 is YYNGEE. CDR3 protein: CASSPGAFSYNEQFF. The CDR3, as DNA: TGTGCCAGCAGCCCCGGGGCTTTCTCCTACAATGAGCAGTTCTTC.

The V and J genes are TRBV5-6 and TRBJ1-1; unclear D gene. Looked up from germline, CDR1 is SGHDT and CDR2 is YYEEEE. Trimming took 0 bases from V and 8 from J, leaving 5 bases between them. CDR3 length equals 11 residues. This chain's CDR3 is CASSLGEEAFF. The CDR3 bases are TGTGCCAGCAGCTTGGGGGAAGAAGCTTTCTTT. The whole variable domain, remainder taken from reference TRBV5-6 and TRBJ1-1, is DAGVTQSPTHLIKTRGQQVTLRCSPKSGHDTVSWYQQALGQGPQFIFQYYEEEERQRGNFPDRFSGHQFPNYSSELNVNALLLGDSALYLCASSLGEEAFFGQGTRLTVV.

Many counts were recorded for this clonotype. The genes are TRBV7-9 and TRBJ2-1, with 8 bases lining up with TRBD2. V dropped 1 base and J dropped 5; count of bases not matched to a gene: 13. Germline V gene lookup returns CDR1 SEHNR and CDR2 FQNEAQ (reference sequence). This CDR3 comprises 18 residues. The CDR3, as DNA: TGTGCCAGCAGCTTAGTCAAAGTGGGAGCGGGAGTAGACAATGAGCAGTTCTTC. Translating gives CASSLVKVGAGVDNEQFF. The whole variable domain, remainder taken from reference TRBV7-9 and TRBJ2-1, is DTGVSQNPRHKITKRGQNVTFRCDPISEHNRLYWYRQTLGQGPEFLTYFQNEAQLEKSRLLSDRFSAERPKGSFSTLEIQRTEQGDSAMYLCASSLVKVGAGVDNEQFFGPGTRLTVL.

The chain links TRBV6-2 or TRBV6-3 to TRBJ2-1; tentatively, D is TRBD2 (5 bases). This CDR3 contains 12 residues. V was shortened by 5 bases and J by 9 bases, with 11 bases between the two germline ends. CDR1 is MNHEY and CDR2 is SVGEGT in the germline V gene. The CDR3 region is CASSGGLGEQFF. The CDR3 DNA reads TGTGCCAGCAGTGGTGGACTGGGTGAGCAGTTCTTC.

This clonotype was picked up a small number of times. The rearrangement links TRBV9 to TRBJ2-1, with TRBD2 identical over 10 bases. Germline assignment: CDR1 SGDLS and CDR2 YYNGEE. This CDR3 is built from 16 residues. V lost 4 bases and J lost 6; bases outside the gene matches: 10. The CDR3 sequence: CASSQRGTSAPNEQFF. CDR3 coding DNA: TGTGCCAGCAGCCAGAGGGGGACTAGCGCCCCCAATGAGCAGTTCTTC.

Here the CDR3 reads CASSYSPRDTQYF. The CDR3 coding sequence is TGTGCCAGCAGTTATTCCCCTAGGGATACGCAGTATTTT. The V call is TRBV6-5, the J call TRBJ2-3; D is undetermined. CDR3 length equals 13 residues. The germline V gene has CDR1 MNHEY and CDR2 SVGAGI. The V end was cut by 3 bases, the J end by 6 bases, with 10 bases between.

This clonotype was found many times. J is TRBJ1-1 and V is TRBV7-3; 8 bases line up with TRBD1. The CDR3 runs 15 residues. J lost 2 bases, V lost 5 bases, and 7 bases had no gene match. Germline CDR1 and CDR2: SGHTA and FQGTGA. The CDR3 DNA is TGTGCCAGCAGCAAACTGGGACAGGCTAACACTGAAGCTTTCTTT. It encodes CASSKLGQANTEAFF.

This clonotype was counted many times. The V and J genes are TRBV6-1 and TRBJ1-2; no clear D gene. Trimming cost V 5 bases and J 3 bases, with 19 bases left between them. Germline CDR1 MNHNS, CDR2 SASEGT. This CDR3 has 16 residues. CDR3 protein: CASSRSYSGIDYGYTF. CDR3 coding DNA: TGTGCCAGCAGTCGGTCCTACTCCGGGATCGACTATGGCTACACCTTC.

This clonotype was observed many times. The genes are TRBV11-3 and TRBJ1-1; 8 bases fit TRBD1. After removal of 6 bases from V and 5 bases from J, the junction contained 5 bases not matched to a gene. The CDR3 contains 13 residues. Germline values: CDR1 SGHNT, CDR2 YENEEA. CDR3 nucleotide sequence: TGTGCCAGCAGTCAGGGGGCCAGAACTGAAGCTTTCTTT. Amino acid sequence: CASSQGARTEAFF.

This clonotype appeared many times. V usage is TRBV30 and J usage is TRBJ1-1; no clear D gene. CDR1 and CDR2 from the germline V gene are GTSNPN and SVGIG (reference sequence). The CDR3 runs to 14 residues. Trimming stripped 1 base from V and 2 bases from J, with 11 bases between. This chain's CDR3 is CAWSERAANTEAFF. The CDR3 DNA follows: TGTGCCTGGAGTGAAAGGGCTGCAAACACTGAAGCTTTCTTT.

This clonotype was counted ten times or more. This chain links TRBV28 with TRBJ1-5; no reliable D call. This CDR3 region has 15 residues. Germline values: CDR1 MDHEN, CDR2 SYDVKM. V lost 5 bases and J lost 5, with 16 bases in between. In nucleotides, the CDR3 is TGTGCCAGCAGTCGCCAAGGGATCAAATATCAGCCCCAGCATTTT. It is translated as CASSRQGIKYQPQHF.

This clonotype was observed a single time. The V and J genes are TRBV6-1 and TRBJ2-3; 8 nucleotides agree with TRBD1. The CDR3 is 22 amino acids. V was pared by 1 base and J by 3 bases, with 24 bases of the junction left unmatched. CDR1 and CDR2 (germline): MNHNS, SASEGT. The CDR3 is CASSEGTGKGLNEAGGTDTQYF. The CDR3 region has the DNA TGTGCCAGCAGTGAAGGGACAGGGAAAGGACTAAATGAGGCGGGTGGAACAGATACGCAGTATTTT.

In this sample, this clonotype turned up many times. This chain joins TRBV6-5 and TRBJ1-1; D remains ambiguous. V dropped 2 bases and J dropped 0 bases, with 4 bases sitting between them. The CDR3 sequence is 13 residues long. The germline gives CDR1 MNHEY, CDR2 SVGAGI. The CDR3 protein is CASSYGMNTEAFF. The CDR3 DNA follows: TGTGCCAGCAGTTACGGGATGAACACTGAAGCTTTCTTT.

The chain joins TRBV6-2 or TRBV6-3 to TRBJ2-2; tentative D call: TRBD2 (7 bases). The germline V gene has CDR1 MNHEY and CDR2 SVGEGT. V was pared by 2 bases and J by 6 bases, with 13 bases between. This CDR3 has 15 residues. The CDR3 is CASSYPGGRSGELFF. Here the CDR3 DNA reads TGTGCCAGCAGTTACCCGGGGGGCAGATCCGGGGAGCTGTTTTTT.

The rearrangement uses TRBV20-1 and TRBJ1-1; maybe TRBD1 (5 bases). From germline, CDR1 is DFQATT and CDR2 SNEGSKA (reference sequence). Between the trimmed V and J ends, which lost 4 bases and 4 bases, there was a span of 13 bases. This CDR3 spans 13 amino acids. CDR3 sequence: CSAKGTGGTEAFF. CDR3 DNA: TGCAGTGCTAAAGGGACGGGGGGCACTGAAGCTTTCTTT.

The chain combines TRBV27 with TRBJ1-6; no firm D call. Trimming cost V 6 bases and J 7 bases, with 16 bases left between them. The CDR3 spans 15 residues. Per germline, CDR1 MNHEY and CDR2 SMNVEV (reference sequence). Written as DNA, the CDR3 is TGTGCCAGCAGCCCCGGCTCTCCAATGAATTCACCCCTCCACTTT. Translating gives CASSPGSPMNSPLHF.

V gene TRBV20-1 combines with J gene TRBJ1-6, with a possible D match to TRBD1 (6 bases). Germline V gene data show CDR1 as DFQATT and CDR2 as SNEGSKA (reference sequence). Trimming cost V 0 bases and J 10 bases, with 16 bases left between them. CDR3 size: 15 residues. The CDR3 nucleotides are TGCAGTGCTAGAGATGGGGCAGGGGAGTGGTCACCCCTCCACTTT. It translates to CSARDGAGEWSPLHF.

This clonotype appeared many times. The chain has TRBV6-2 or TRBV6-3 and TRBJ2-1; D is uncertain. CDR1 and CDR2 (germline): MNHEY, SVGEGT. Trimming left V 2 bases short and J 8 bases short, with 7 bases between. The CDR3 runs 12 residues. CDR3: CASSYTGDEQFF. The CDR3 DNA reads TGTGCCAGCAGTTACACTGGGGATGAGCAGTTCTTC.